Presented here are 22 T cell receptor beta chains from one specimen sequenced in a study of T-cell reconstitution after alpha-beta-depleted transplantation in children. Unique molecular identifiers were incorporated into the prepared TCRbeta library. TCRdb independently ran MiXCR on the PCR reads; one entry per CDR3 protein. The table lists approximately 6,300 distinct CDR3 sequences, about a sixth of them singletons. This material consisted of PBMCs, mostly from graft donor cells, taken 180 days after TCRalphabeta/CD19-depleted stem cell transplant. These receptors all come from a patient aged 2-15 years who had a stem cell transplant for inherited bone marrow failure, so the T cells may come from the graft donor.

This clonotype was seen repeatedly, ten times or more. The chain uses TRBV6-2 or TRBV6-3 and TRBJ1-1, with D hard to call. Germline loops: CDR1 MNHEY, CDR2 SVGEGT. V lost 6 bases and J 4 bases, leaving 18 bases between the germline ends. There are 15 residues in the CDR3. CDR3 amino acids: CASSLLETPSTEAFF. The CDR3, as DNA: TGTGCCAGCAGCCTACTCGAGACCCCTTCCACTGAAGCTTTCTTT.

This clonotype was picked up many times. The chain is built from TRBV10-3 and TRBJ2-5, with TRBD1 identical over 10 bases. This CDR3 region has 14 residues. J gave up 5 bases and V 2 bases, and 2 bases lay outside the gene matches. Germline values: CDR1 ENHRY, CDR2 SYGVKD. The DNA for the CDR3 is TGTGCCATCAGTGAGGACAGGGGGCGCGAGACCCAGTACTTC. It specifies CAISEDRGRETQYF.

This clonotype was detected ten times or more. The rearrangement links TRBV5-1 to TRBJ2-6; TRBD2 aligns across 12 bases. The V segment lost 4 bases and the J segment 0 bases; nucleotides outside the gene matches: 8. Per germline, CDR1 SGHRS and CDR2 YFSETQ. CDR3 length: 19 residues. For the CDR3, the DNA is TGCGCCAGCAGCCTAGGGACTAGCGGGTTCCCCTCTGGGGCCAACGTCCTGACTTTC. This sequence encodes CASSLGTSGFPSGANVLTF.

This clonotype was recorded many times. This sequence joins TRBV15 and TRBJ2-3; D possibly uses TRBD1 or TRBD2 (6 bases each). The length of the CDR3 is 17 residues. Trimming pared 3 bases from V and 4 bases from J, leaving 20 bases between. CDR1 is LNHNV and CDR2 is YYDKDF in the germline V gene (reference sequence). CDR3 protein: CATSRAPLGGDADTQYF. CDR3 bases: TGTGCCACCAGCAGGGCCCCTTTGGGGGGCGACGCAGATACGCAGTATTTT.

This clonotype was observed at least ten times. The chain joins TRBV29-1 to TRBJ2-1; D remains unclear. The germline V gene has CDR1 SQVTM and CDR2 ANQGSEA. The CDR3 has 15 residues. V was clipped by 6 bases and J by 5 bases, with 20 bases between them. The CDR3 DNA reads TGCAGCGTGGCCTGGGTAGCCCGATCTCACAATGAGCAGTTCTTC. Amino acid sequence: CSVAWVARSHNEQFF.

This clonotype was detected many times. CDR3 loop: CASSQRLGLSYEQYF. DNA of the CDR3: TGTGCCAGCAGCCAACGACTCGGACTTAGCTACGAGCAGTACTTC. The rearrangement joins TRBV14 to TRBJ2-7; possibly TRBD2 for D (5 bases). Germline loops: CDR1 SGHDN, CDR2 FVKESK. Trimming shortened V by 2 bases and J by 3 bases, and 14 bases separated the two germline ends. The CDR3 has 15 residues.

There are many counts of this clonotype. In nucleotides, the CDR3 is TGCAGCCCCCCAGGAGGGGTCGTGGGATCCGGGGAGCTGTTTTTT. Translated, it gives CSPPGGVVGSGELFF. This chain joins TRBV29-1 and TRBJ2-2; D may be TRBD2 (6 bases). V lost 8 bases, J lost 6 bases, and 22 bases lay in between. The CDR3 runs 15 residues. The germline gives CDR1 SQVTM, CDR2 ANQGSEA.

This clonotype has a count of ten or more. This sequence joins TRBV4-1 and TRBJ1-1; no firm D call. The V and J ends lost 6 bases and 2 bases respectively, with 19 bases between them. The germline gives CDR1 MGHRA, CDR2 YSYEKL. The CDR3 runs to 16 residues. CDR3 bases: TGCGCCAGCAGTCTCGTACCAACCGGCGGTAACACTGAAGCTTTCTTT. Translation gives CASSLVPTGGNTEAFF.

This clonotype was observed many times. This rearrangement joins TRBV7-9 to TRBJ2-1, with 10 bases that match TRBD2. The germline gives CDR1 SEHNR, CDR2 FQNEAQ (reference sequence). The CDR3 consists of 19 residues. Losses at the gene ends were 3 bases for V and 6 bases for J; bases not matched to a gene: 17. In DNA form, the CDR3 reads TGTGCCAGCAGCTTCAGATGGCGGGGAAGCGGGAGGGCCATCAATGAGCAGTTCTTC. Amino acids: CASSFRWRGSGRAINEQFF. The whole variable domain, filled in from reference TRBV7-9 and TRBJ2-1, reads DTGVSQNPRHKITKRGQNVTFRCDPISEHNRLYWYRQTLGQGPEFLTYFQNEAQLEKSRLLSDRFSAERPKGSFSTLEIQRTEQGDSAMYLCASSFRWRGSGRAINEQFFGPGTRLTVL.

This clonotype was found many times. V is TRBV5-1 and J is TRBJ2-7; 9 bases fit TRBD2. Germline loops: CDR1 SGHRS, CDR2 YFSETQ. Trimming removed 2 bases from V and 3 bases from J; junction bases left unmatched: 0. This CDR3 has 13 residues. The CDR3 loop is CASSLLAGYEQYF. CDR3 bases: TGCGCCAGCAGCTTACTAGCGGGCTACGAGCAGTACTTC.

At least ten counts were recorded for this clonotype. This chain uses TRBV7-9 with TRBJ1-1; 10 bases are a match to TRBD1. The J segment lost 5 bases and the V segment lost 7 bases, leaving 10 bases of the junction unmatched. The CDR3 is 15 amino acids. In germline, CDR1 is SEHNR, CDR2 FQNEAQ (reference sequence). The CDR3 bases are TGTGCCAGCATCCCACTAGGACAGGGGGGGACTGAAGCTTTCTTT. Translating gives CASIPLGQGGTEAFF.

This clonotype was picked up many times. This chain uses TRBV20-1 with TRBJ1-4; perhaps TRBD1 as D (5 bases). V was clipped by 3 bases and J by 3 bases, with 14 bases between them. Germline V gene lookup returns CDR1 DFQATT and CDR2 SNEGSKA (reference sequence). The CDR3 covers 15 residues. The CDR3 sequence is CSARPPGRPNEKLFF. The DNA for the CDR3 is TGCAGTGCTAGGCCCCCGGGACGGCCTAATGAAAAACTGTTTTTT.

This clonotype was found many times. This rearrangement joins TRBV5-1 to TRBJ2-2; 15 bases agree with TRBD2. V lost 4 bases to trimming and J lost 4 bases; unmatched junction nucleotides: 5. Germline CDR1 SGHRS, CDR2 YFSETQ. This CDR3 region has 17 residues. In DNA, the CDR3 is TGCGCCAGCAGCAGAGGGACTAGCGGGAGGACCACCGGGGAGCTGTTTTTT. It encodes CASSRGTSGRTTGELFF. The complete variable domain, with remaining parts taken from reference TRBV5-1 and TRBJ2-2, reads KAGVTQTPRYLIKTRGQQVTLSCSPISGHRSVSWYQQTPGQGLQFLFEYFSETQRNKGNFPGRFSGRQFSNSRSEMNVSTLELGDSALYLCASSRGTSGRTTGELFFGEGSRLTVL.

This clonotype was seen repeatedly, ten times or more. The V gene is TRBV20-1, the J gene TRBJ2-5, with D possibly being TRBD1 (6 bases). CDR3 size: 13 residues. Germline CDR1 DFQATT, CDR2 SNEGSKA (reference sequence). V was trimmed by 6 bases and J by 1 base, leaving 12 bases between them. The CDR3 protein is CSARDRLQETQYF. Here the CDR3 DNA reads TGCAGTGCCCGCGACAGGCTCCAAGAGACCCAGTACTTC.

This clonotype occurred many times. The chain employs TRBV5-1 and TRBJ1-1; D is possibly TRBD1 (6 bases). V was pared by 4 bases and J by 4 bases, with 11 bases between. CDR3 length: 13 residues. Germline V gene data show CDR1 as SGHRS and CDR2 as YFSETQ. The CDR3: CASSIGQSTEAFF. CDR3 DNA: TGCGCCAGCAGCATTGGACAGTCCACTGAAGCTTTCTTT. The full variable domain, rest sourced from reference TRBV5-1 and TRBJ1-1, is KAGVTQTPRYLIKTRGQQVTLSCSPISGHRSVSWYQQTPGQGLQFLFEYFSETQRNKGNFPGRFSGRQFSNSRSEMNVSTLELGDSALYLCASSIGQSTEAFFGQGTRLTVV.

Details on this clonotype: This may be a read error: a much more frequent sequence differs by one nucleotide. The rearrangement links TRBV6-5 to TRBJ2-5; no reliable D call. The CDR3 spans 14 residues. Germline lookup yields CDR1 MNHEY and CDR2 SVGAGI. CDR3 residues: CARSYSPPWETQYF. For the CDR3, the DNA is TGTGCCAGGAGTTACTCGCCTCCTTGGGAGACCCAGTACTTC.

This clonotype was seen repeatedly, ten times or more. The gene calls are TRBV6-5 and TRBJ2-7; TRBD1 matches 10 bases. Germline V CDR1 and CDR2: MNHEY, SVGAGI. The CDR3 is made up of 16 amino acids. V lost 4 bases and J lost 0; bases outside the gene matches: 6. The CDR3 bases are TGTGCCAGCAGTTCCGGGAGGGACAGGGGCTCCTACGAGCAGTACTTC. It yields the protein CASSSGRDRGSYEQYF.

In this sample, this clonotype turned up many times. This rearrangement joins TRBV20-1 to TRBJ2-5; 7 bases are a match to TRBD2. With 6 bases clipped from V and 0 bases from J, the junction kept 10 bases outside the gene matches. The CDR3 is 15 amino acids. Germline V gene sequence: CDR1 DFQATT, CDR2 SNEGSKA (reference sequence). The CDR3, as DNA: TGCAGTGCCAGTGGGGGGGGACTGTACCAAGAGACCCAGTACTTC. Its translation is CSASGGGLYQETQYF.

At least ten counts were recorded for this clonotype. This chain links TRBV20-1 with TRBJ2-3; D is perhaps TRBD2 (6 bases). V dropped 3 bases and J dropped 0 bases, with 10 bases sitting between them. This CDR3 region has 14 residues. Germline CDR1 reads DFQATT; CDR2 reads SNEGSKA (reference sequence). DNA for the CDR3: TGCAGTGCTAGTACCGGGACTAGCACAGATACGCAGTATTTT. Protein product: CSASTGTSTDTQYF.

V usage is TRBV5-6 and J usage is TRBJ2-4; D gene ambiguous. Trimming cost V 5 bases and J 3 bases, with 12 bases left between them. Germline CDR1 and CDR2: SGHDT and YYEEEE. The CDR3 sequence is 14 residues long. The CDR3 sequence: CASRNWRGKNIQYF. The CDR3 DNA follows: TGTGCCAGCAGGAATTGGAGAGGCAAAAACATTCAGTACTTC.

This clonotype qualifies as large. The CDR3 sequence is CASSSKTSGYTGELFF. The CDR3 nucleotides read TGTGCCAGCAGCTCGAAGACTAGCGGGTACACCGGGGAGCTGTTTTTT. The V and J genes are TRBV7-9 and TRBJ2-2, with 10 bases aligning to TRBD2. After removal of 4 bases from V and 3 bases from J, the junction contained 5 bases not matched to a gene. Germline V gene data show CDR1 as SEHNR and CDR2 as FQNEAQ (reference sequence). This CDR3 has 16 amino acids.

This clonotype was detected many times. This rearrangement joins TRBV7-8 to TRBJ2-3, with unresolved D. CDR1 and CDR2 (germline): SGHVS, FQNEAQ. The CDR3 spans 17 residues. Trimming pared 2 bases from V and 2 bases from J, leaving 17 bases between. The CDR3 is CASSLTEKRLFTDTQYF. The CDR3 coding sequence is TGTGCCAGCAGCTTAACGGAAAAGCGCCTTTTCACAGATACGCAGTATTTT.